These 2 T cell receptor beta chains originate from one sample sequenced in a study of cytomegalovirus exposure and HLA in healthy donors. Primers for the PCR totalled 60 Vbeta and 13 Jbeta. TCRdb keeps only in-frame clones here, not all; method: immunoSEQ multiplex PCR. Seen here are about 130,000 clones, roughly 69% observed once, and the top ten hold less than 3.5%. Sequences were obtained from PBMCs. These receptors were taken from a human donor in good health.

This chain joins TRBV5-1 and TRBJ1-4; D unclear. The V gene's germline CDR1 is SGHRS and CDR2 YFSETQ. With 4 bases removed from V and 0 bases from J, the gap between germline ends came to 10 bases. CDR3 length: 15 amino acids. For the CDR3, the DNA is TGCGCCAGCAGCGTGGATGCGGCAACTAATGAAAAACTGTTTTTT. It encodes CASSVDAATNEKLFF.

The chain has TRBV5-1 and TRBJ2-5; tentatively, D is TRBD2 (5 bases). The germline V gene has CDR1 SGHRS and CDR2 YFSETQ. The CDR3 is 14 residues long. Trimming shortened V by 4 bases and J by 2 bases, and 12 bases separated the two germline ends. The CDR3 loop reads CASSPGSKQETQYF. The CDR3, as DNA: TGCGCCAGCAGCCCGGGGTCGAAACAAGAGACCCAGTACTTC.